This T cell receptor (beta chain) came from a study of post-analysis software for immune sequencing data. General study findings and limits: Controls showed lower frequencies than patients for a few TRBV segments, and TRBV5-6, TRBV5-1 and TRBV20-1 were among these. Among multiple sclerosis patients, normalized Chao1 diversity was significantly below that of controls. Batch-mates among the samples co-clustered strongly by F measure.

TCR beta libraries were prepared from cDNA with unique molecular identifiers. TCRdb called the PCR reads again in MiXCR, with one record for every CDR3 protein. The table lists about 500,000 distinct CDR3 sequences, around 40% of them singletons. A single count supports this clonotype. Its antigen is not identified. Germline V lookup: CDR1 SEHNR, CDR2 FQNEAQ (reference sequence). CDR3 length equals 13 residues. V trimming: 10 bases; J trimming: 4 bases; junction bases outside the gene matches: 6. This receptor was obtained from a girl aged 10 to 17 with multiple sclerosis. The chain employs TRBV7-9 and TRBJ2-1, with 8 positions matching TRBD2. Specimen: blood. The CDR3 DNA sequence: TGTGCCATTAGGGTAGCGGGGTACAATGAGCAGTTCTTC. Amino acids: CAIRVAGYNEQFF.